These 26 T cell receptor beta chains came from one sample sequenced in a study of cytomegalovirus exposure and HLA in healthy donors. Vbeta (60) and Jbeta (13) primers were used in the PCR. Method: immunoSEQ multiplex PCR; TCRdb's copy keeps in-frame clones and lacks some. The table lists 100,000 to 150,000 clones, over 70% of them singletons, with over 2.5% in the top ten. The sequencing sample was made of PBMCs. These receptors all stem from a woman between 45 and 65 years old in good health and CMV-seronegative.

The CDR3 nucleotides read TGTGCCAGCAGCTACCTAGCGGAACTCTACGAGCAGTACTTC. Its translation is CASSYLAELYEQYF. V gene TRBV7-2 combines with J gene TRBJ2-7; 7 bases line up with TRBD2. The CDR3 runs 14 residues. Per germline, CDR1 SGHTA and CDR2 FQGNSA. The V and J ends lost 4 bases and 3 bases, in that order; junction bases with no gene match: 6.

This chain joins TRBV5-1 and TRBJ2-3, with D possibly being TRBD2 (6 bases). Trimming removed 2 bases at V and 6 bases at J, with 10 bases between. CDR3 length: 13 residues. The germline gives CDR1 SGHRS, CDR2 YFSETQ. The CDR3: CASSLGAGDTQYF. CDR3 in DNA: TGCGCCAGCAGCTTAGGGGCGGGGGATACGCAGTATTTT.

This chain links TRBV29-1 with TRBJ1-1; D uncertain. The ends were cut back, 0 bases at V and 14 bases at J, with 19 bases in the middle. This CDR3 has 13 residues. Per the germline V gene, CDR1 is SQVTM and CDR2 is ANQGSEA. The CDR3 DNA reads as TGCAGCGTTGAAGATGGAATGGCGGGCCGGGTATTCTTT. Translating gives CSVEDGMAGRVFF.

The chain couples TRBV23-1 to TRBJ2-3; 7 positions match TRBD1. TRBV23-1 is recorded as an ORF, its role being uncertain. The CDR3 runs to 15 residues. With 3 bases clipped from V and 2 bases from J, the junction kept 5 bases outside the gene matches. CDR3 sequence reads: CASSHPGTDTDTQYF. CDR3 DNA sequence: TGCGCCAGCAGTCATCCCGGGACAGACACAGATACGCAGTATTTT.

This sequence joins TRBV2 and TRBJ2-5, with TRBD2 matching 10 bases. This CDR3 has 16 residues. Unmatched junction bases numbered 4, after V lost 2 bases and J lost 1 base. Germline V gene sequence: CDR1 SNHLY, CDR2 FYNNEI. The CDR3 here is CASSEYSSGSQETQYF. CDR3 sequence (DNA): TGTGCCAGCAGTGAATACTCTAGCGGGAGCCAAGAGACCCAGTACTTC.

Only a few counts were recorded for this clone. J is TRBJ1-2 and V is TRBV29-1, with 8 positions matching TRBD1. Per the germline V gene, CDR1 is SQVTM and CDR2 is ANQGSEA. The CDR3 length is 13 residues. The V and J ends lost 7 bases and 1 base, in that order; junction bases with no gene match: 5. CDR3 in DNA: TGCAGCGCCTTGGGACAGGATAACTATGGCTACACCTTC. Translating it yields CSALGQDNYGYTF.

The chain has TRBV9 and TRBJ2-1; possible D gene TRBD2, 6 bases. Trimming cost V 4 bases and J 1 base, with 12 bases left between them. Germline V gene data show CDR1 as SGDLS and CDR2 as YYNGEE. This CDR3 is built from 15 residues. The CDR3 nucleotides are TGTGCCAGCAGCCTTAGCGGAGGGTCCTACAATGAGCAGTTCTTC. It yields the protein CASSLSGGSYNEQFF.

The rearrangement joins TRBV6-5 to TRBJ1-4; TRBD1 aligns across 7 bases. The J segment lost 9 bases and the V segment lost 7 bases, leaving 11 bases of the junction unmatched. Per the germline V gene, CDR1 is MNHEY and CDR2 is SVGAGI. The CDR3 consists of 14 residues. The chain's CDR3 is CASTDRADTKKLFF. CDR3 DNA sequence: TGTGCCAGCACTGACAGGGCCGACACTAAAAAACTGTTTTTT.

The chain recombines TRBV29-1 with TRBJ2-7, with D perhaps TRBD1 (6 bases). V was cut by 1 base and J by 4 bases, with 14 bases left in between. Germline loops: CDR1 SQVTM, CDR2 ANQGSEA. The CDR3 is 14 amino acids. The CDR3 DNA reads TGCAGCGTTGAAGGGGGCCAGGGGAGTTACGAGCAGTACTTC. Its protein is CSVEGGQGSYEQYF.

This clone appeared a few times. The genes are TRBV7-8 and TRBJ2-1; 10 bases fit TRBD2. Germline values: CDR1 SGHVS, CDR2 FQNEAQ. V shed 3 bases and J 8 bases; nucleotides not matched to a gene: 4. This CDR3 is built from 14 residues. The CDR3 nucleotides are TGTGCCAGCAGCTTGCAGCGGGAGGGATATGAGCAGTTCTTC. Amino acids: CASSLQREGYEQFF.

This rearrangement joins TRBV6-5 to TRBJ2-7; 9 bases map to TRBD1. The CDR3 is 13 residues long. CDR1 MNHEY and CDR2 SVGAGI come from the germline V gene. V was clipped by 3 bases and J by 6 bases; unmatched bases: 3. The CDR3 is CASSYSTGGEQYF. In nucleotides, the CDR3 is TGTGCCAGCAGTTATTCGACAGGGGGCGAGCAGTACTTC.

The rearrangement links TRBV7-2 to TRBJ2-7; possible D gene TRBD1, 6 bases. Trimming took off 0 bases at V and 2 bases at J, with 17 bases between the two ends. CDR1 is SGHTA and CDR2 is FQGNSA in the germline V gene. The CDR3 has 17 residues. The CDR3 region is CASSLAPGAPNTYEQYF. DNA of the CDR3: TGTGCCAGCAGCTTAGCCCCAGGGGCACCTAATACCTACGAGCAGTACTTC.

The chain employs TRBV10-2 and TRBJ2-4; D may be TRBD1 (6 bases). The CDR3 sequence is 14 residues long. CDR1 is WSHSY, CDR2 SAAADI, per germline. The germline V and J ends were trimmed by 0 bases and 6 bases, with 9 bases remaining between them. The CDR3 protein is CASSESGGRNIQYF. The CDR3 DNA sequence: TGCGCCAGCAGTGAGTCAGGGGGTAGAAACATTCAGTACTTC.

This chain links TRBV28 with TRBJ2-7, with a tentative D call TRBD1 (5 bases). Germline V CDR1 and CDR2: MDHEN, SYDVKM. V was cut by 3 bases and J by 4 bases, with 10 bases left in between. This CDR3 has 13 residues. The CDR3 DNA is TGTGCCAGCAGTTTTACCGACAGTTACGAGCAGTACTTC. Amino acid sequence: CASSFTDSYEQYF.

J is TRBJ2-7 and V is TRBV28, with TRBD1 matching over 7 bases. Unmatched junction bases numbered 12, after V lost 6 bases and J lost 7 bases. The CDR3 runs 14 residues. Germline V CDR1 and CDR2: MDHEN, SYDVKM. CDR3 amino acids: CASRYGTAFMEQYF. DNA for the CDR3: TGTGCCAGCAGATATGGGACAGCCTTTATGGAGCAGTACTTC.

The chain employs TRBV15 and TRBJ2-5; TRBD2 might be the D (5 bases). The CDR3 length is 15 residues. V gave up 1 base and J gave up 0 bases, with 9 bases separating them. The germline CDR1 and CDR2 sequences are LNHNV and YYDKDF (reference sequence). The CDR3: CATSRGAADQETQYF. The CDR3, as DNA: TGTGCCACCAGCAGAGGGGCAGCGGACCAAGAGACCCAGTACTTC.

The chain couples TRBV10-3 to TRBJ2-2; the match to TRBD2 covers 8 bases. V shed 10 bases, J shed 7 bases, and the junction held 8 bases outside the gene matches. From germline, CDR1 is ENHRY and CDR2 SYGVKD. This CDR3 contains 13 residues. DNA of the CDR3: TGTGCCACCCAAGGTGCGGGAGGCGGGGAGCTGTTTTTT. Translating it yields CATQGAGGGELFF.

This chain links TRBV7-3 with TRBJ1-1, with D perhaps matching TRBD1 (6 bases). Trimming removed 4 bases from V and 1 base from J, with 16 bases in between. CDR1 and CDR2 (germline): SGHTA, FQGTGA. The CDR3 loop spans 16 amino acids. CDR3 amino acids: CASSYSPETGNTEAFF. CDR3 DNA sequence: TGTGCCAGCAGCTACTCCCCCGAGACAGGGAACACTGAAGCTTTCTTT.

V is TRBV2 and J is TRBJ1-3, with 8 bases lining up with TRBD1. The CDR3 length is 15 residues. V trimming: 4 bases; J trimming: 3 bases; junction bases outside the gene matches: 5. The germline V gene encodes CDR1 SNHLY and CDR2 FYNNEI. CDR3 DNA sequence: TGTGCCAGCAGTGGATCGACAGGGGTTGGAAACACCATATATTTT. It codes for CASSGSTGVGNTIYF.

The rearrangement joins TRBV7-2 to TRBJ2-3; 8 nucleotides align to TRBD2. The CDR3 totals 16 residues. The trim removed 2 bases at V and 14 bases at J, leaving 18 bases unmatched. From germline, CDR1 is SGHTA and CDR2 FQGNSA. CDR3 nucleotides: TGTGCCAGCAGCTTAAGGGGGGGACTAGTTTCGAGATTGGGGTATTTT. This codes for CASSLRGGLVSRLGYF.

This clone appeared a single time. The chain employs TRBV5-1 and TRBJ2-5; no firm D call. The DNA matches TRBJ2-7 better at its end, which makes the J call doubtful. The germline V gene encodes CDR1 SGHRS and CDR2 YFSETQ. CDR3 size: 15 residues. In DNA, the CDR3 is TGCGCCAGCAGCTTGGCCTTGGGCAGGCCATACGAGCAGTACTTC. Translated, it gives CASSLALGRPYEQYF.

V and J are TRBV28 and TRBJ2-3; D uncertain. The CDR3 totals 13 residues. Per germline, CDR1 MDHEN and CDR2 SYDVKM. With 3 bases removed from V and 3 bases from J, the gap between germline ends came to 7 bases. In DNA form, the CDR3 reads TGTGCCAGCAGTTTTAGTGTTACAGATACGCAGTATTTT. Translation gives CASSFSVTDTQYF.

This clone has more than one count but fewer than ten. The gene calls are TRBV7-8 and TRBJ2-7; 9 bases align to TRBD2. The CDR3 spans 15 residues. Germline CDR1 SGHVS, CDR2 FQNEAQ. V lost 2 bases, J lost 4 bases, and 6 bases stayed unmatched. Here the CDR3 reads CASSLSSGISYEQYF. DNA of the CDR3: TGTGCCAGCAGCTTATCTAGCGGGATTTCATACGAGCAGTACTTC.

The rearrangement links TRBV7-2 to TRBJ2-7, with TRBD2 as a possible D gene (5 bases). Germline V gene sequence: CDR1 SGHTA, CDR2 FQGNSA. V was cut by 1 base and J by 2 bases, with 12 bases left in between. The length of the CDR3 is 15 residues. This CDR3 is CASSLGFPGTYEQYF. The CDR3 DNA reads TGTGCCAGCAGCTTAGGTTTTCCCGGGACCTACGAGCAGTACTTC.

The chain joins TRBV4-2 to TRBJ2-7; D perhaps matches TRBD1 (6 bases). Germline V gene lookup returns CDR1 LGHNA and CDR2 YNFKEQ. The CDR3 length is 14 residues. Trimming took off 0 bases at V and 4 bases at J, with 10 bases between the two ends. This chain's CDR3 is CASSQEGGRYEQYF. The DNA for the CDR3 is TGTGCCAGCAGCCAAGAAGGGGGAAGGTACGAGCAGTACTTC.

This chain connects TRBV5-1 to TRBJ2-7; 9 nucleotides match TRBD1. The V segment lost 3 bases and the J segment 6 bases; nucleotides outside the gene matches: 10. The CDR3 loop spans 15 amino acids. Germline loops: CDR1 SGHRS, CDR2 YFSETQ. For the CDR3, the DNA is TGCGCCAGCAGCTGGAGACAGGGGGAGGGAGGCGAGCAGTACTTC. Its translation: CASSWRQGEGGEQYF.